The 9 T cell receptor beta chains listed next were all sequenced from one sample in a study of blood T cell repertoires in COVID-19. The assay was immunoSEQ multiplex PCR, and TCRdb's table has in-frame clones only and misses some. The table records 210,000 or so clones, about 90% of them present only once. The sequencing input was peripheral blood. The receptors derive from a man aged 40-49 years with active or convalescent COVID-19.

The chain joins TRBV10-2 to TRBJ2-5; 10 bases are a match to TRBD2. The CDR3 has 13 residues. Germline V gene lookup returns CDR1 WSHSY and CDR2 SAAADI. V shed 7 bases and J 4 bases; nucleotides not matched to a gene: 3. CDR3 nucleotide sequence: TGCGCCAGCAAACTAGCGGGGTCAGAGACCCAGTACTTC. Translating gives CASKLAGSETQYF.

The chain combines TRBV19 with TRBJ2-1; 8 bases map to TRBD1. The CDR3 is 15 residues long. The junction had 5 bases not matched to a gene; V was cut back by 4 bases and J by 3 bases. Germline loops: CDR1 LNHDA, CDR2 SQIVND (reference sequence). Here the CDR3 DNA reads TGTGCCAGTAGTACCGGGACAGGCCTCTACAATGAGCAGTTCTTC. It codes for CASSTGTGLYNEQFF.

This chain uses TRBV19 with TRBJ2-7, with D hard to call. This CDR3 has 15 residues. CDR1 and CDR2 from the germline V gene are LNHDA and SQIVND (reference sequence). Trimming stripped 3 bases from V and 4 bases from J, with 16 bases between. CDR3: CASSIASLPRYEQYF. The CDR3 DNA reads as TGTGCCAGTAGTATCGCTAGTCTACCTCGGTACGAGCAGTACTTC.

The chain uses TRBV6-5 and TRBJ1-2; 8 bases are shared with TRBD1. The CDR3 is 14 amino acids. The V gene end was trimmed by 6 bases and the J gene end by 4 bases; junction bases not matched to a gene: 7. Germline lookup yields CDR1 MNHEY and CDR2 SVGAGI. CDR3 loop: CASSHDRGIYGYTF. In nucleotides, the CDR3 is TGTGCCAGCAGCCACGACAGGGGCATCTATGGCTACACCTTC.

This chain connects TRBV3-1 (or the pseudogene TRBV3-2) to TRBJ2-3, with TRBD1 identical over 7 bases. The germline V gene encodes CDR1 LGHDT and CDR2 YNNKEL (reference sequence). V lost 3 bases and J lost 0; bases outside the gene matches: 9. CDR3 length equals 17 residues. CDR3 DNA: TGTGCCAGCAGCCATACTGCCGGGACAGCCAGCACAGATACGCAGTATTTT. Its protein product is CASSHTAGTASTDTQYF.

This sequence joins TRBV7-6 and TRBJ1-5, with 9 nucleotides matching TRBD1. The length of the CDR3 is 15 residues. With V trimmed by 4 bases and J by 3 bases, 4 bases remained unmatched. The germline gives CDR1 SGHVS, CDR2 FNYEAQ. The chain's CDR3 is CASSSRTGANQPQHF. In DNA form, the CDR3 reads TGTGCCAGCAGCTCCCGGACAGGGGCCAATCAGCCCCAGCATTTT.

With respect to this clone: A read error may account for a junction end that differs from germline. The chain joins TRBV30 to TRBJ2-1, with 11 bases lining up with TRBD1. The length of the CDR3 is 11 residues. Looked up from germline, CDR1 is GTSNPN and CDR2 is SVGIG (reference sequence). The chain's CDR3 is CVWDRGGEQFF. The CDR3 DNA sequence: TGTGTCTGGGACAGGGGGGGCGAGCAGTTCTTC.

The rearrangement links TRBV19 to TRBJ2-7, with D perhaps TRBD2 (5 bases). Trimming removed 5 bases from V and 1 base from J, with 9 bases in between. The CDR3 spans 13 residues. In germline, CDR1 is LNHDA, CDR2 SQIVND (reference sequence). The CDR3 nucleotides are TGTGCCAGTAGTCACGGGGAATCCTACGAGCAGTACTTC. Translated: CASSHGESYEQYF.

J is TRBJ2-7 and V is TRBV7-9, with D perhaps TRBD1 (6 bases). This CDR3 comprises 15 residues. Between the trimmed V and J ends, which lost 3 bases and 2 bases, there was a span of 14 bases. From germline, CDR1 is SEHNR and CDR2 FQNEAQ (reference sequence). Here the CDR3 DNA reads TGTGCCAGCAGCTTCCCAGGGGAACCTCCCTACGAGCAGTACTTC. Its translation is CASSFPGEPPYEQYF.